Listed below are T cell receptor beta chains from one sample, sequenced in a study of blood T cell repertoires in COVID-19. Method: immunoSEQ multiplex PCR; TCRdb's copy keeps in-frame clones and lacks some. In the table there are approximately 210,000 clones, over 65% of which are singletons. The sample taken for sequencing was peripheral blood. All receptors derive from a woman aged 70-85 years with active or convalescent COVID-19. Both conserved end residues are part of each CDR3. The D gene is left open where the match is weak. Clone size is not always given. Where it is, it says once, few, many or a class for expanded clones.

j_call,v_call,clone_size,d_call,cdr3_nt,cdr3_aa
TRBJ1-5,TRBV6-6,.,.,TGTGCCAGCAGCCCCGTGGGGGAGGATCAGCCCCAGCATTTT,CASSPVGEDQPQHF
TRBJ1-2,TRBV5-6,few,.,TGTGCCAGCAGCCCGATCCGGGTGACCCCGGGTTATGGCTACACCTTC,CASSPIRVTPGYGYTF
TRBJ2-1,TRBV19,.,TRBD2,TGTGCCAGTAGTATCGCCAGCGGGGGGTACAATGAGCAGTTCTTC,CASSIASGGYNEQFF
TRBJ2-5,TRBV7-2,.,TRBD1,TGTGCCAGCAGCCGGGACAGGGGTCAAGAGACCCAGTACTTC,CASSRDRGQETQYF
TRBJ2-3,TRBV5-4,.,TRBD2,TGTGCCAGCAGCTTACGGGGGGTTGGAGATACGCAGTATTTT,CASSLRGVGDTQYF
TRBJ1-1,TRBV3-1/TRBV3-2,.,.,TGTGCCAGCAGTCAACTGAGGAACACTGAAGCTTTCTTT,CASSQLRNTEAFF
TRBJ1-5,TRBV19,.,.,TGTGCCAGTAGTATAGTACTCTTGAGGAGTAATCAGCCCCAGCATTTT,CASSIVLLRSNQPQHF
TRBJ1-5,TRBV30,.,.,TGTGCCTGGAGTACCCCTCCGGGAAGGGATCAGCCCCAGCATTTT,CAWSTPPGRDQPQHF
TRBJ2-1,TRBV15,.,TRBD1,TGTGCCACCAGCAGGAACAGGGGGCCCTACAATGAGCAGTTCTTC,CATSRNRGPYNEQFF
TRBJ1-4,TRBV3-1/TRBV3-2,.,.,TGTGCCAGCAGCCAGTCAGGGGATTCTAATGAAAAACTGTTTTTT,CASSQSGDSNEKLFF
TRBJ2-7,TRBV7-9,.,TRBD1,TGTGCCAGCAGCCGTTCGGGGACAGGTAACGAGCAGTACTTC,CASSRSGTGNEQYF
TRBJ1-3,TRBV30,.,TRBD1,TGTGCCTGGAGAGAGGGGGCAACCTCTGGAAACACCATATATTTT,CAWREGATSGNTIYF
TRBJ1-1,TRBV7-9,.,.,TGTGCCAGCAGCTTCTCCGGAGGCTGGAACACTGAAGCTTTCTTT,CASSFSGGWNTEAFF
TRBJ1-2,TRBV6-2/TRBV6-3,once,.,TGTGCCAGCAGTTACTCGATGGGCTCTCACAGCGGCTACACCTTC,CASSYSMGSHSGYTF
TRBJ2-7,TRBV19,.,TRBD2,TGTGCCAGTAGTACGCGGGGGGCTTTCTACGAGCAGTACTTC,CASSTRGAFYEQYF
TRBJ2-2,TRBV27,.,.,TGTGCCAGCACCCATCGGGGCACCGGGGAGCTGTTTTTT,CASTHRGTGELFF
TRBJ2-3,TRBV7-9,.,.,TGTGCCAGCAGCTTATCTACAACTACGGACACAGATACGCAGTATTTT,CASSLSTTTDTDTQYF
TRBJ1-3,TRBV28,.,.,TGTGCCAGCAGTTACCCAGAATACTCTGGAAACACCATATATTTT,CASSYPEYSGNTIYF
TRBJ2-7,TRBV29-1,.,.,TGCAGCGTTGAGGGGATCGGGACCTACGAGCAGTACTTC,CSVEGIGTYEQYF
TRBJ2-7,TRBV7-8,few,.,TGTGCCAGCAGCTTAGAAGTGGGCACCACCTACGAGCAGTACTTC,CASSLEVGTTYEQYF
TRBJ2-7,TRBV9,.,TRBD1,TGTGCCAGCAGCGTAGGGTTAGGACAGGCCTACGAGCAGTACTTC,CASSVGLGQAYEQYF
TRBJ1-6,TRBV5-1,.,.,TGCGCCAGCAGCTTCGGGGTTTCCTACTCCTATAATTCACCCCTCCACTTT,CASSFGVSYSYNSPLHF
TRBJ2-3,TRBV7-9,.,.,TGTGCCAGCAGCCGTAGACAGACCTTCACAGATACGCAGTATTTT,CASSRRQTFTDTQYF
TRBJ2-1,TRBV7-2,.,TRBD2,TGTGCCAGCAGCCTGACTAGCGGGACGCAGTTCTTC,CASSLTSGTQFF
TRBJ1-2,TRBV5-4,.,TRBD1,TGTGCCAGCAGCGTGGACAGGGGCTATGGCTACACCTTC,CASSVDRGYGYTF
TRBJ1-2,TRBV7-2,.,.,TGTGCCAGCAGCTTCCCGGGGTTAGGCTACACCTTC,CASSFPGLGYTF
TRBJ1-5,TRBV6-5,.,.,TGTGCCAGCACGGGGACTGAGGAACAGCCCCAGCATTTT,CASTGTEEQPQHF
TRBJ2-2,TRBV5-1,.,.,TGCGCCAGCAGCTTGATCGGTTTAGGGGAGCTGTTTTTT,CASSLIGLGELFF
TRBJ2-7,TRBV21-1,few,.,TGTGCCAGCAGCAGAGACAGGGGAGCCTACGAGCAGTACTTC,CASSRDRGAYEQYF
TRBJ2-4,TRBV5-1,.,TRBD1,TGCGCCAGCAGCTTGCTGGACAGGGGGCTTAACATTCAGTACTTC,CASSLLDRGLNIQYF
TRBJ2-2,TRBV6-6,once,TRBD1,TGTGCCAGCAGTCCCCCCGGGACAGGGGGCAACACCGGGGAGCTGTTTTTT,CASSPPGTGGNTGELFF
TRBJ1-5,TRBV6-2/TRBV6-3,.,.,TGTGCCAGCAGTTACGGTAAGAGGGATCAGCCCCAGCATTTT,CASSYGKRDQPQHF
TRBJ1-1,TRBV6-5,.,TRBD1,TGTGCCAGCAGTTTACAGGGGTACACTGAAGCTTTCTTT,CASSLQGYTEAFF
TRBJ1-1,TRBV7-9,.,.,TGTGCCAGCAGCCCTTCGCTGGGGGGATTGGGGAACACTGAAGCTTTCTTT,CASSPSLGGLGNTEAFF
TRBJ1-5,TRBV18,.,TRBD1,TGTGCCAGCTCACCAGGGCAGGGGGCGAAGTCCCAGCATTTT,CASSPGQGAKSQHF
TRBJ1-5,TRBV7-9,few,TRBD1,TGTGCCAGCAGCTTAGGACTGGGACAGAATCAGCCCCAGCATTTT,CASSLGLGQNQPQHF
TRBJ1-5,TRBV3-1/TRBV3-2,.,.,TGTGCCAGCAGCCAAGCCAATAGCAATCAGCCCCAGCATTTT,CASSQANSNQPQHF
TRBJ1-2,TRBV5-1,.,.,TGCGCCAGCAGCTTGGACGGGACTAACTATGGCTACACCTTC,CASSLDGTNYGYTF
TRBJ1-4,TRBV10-1,.,.,TGCGCCAGCAGTGTGACACCCCATGAAAAACTGTTTTTT,CASSVTPHEKLFF
TRBJ2-5,TRBV5-1,.,.,TGCGCCAGCAGCTCGTATGGGACTCCAGGGGAGACCCAGTACTTC,CASSSYGTPGETQYF
TRBJ1-5,TRBV7-2,.,.,TGTGCCAGCAGCTTCGGGAGAGGGAATCAGCCCCAGCATTTT,CASSFGRGNQPQHF
TRBJ2-1,TRBV5-1,once,TRBD2,TGCGCCAGCAGCCTTCGGGGTAGCGGGAGCTCCTACAATGAGCAGTTCTTC,CASSLRGSGSSYNEQFF
TRBJ2-5,TRBV10-3,.,.,TGTGCCATCAGTGAGTCAAAGCGGGCCAGCCCCTGGGAGACCCAGTACTTC,CAISESKRASPWETQYF
TRBJ1-5,TRBV10-3,.,TRBD1,TGTGCCATCAGTCCTGACAGGGGAGTTCAGCCCCAGCATTTT,CAISPDRGVQPQHF
TRBJ2-1,TRBV19,.,.,TGTGCCAGTAGTATTTCCCGGGGGACGAACAATGAGCAGTTCTTC,CASSISRGTNNEQFF
TRBJ1-1,TRBV5-4,.,.,TGTGCCAGCAGCTTGCCCGCCGGGAACACTGAAGCTTTCTTT,CASSLPAGNTEAFF
TRBJ1-1,TRBV6-5,.,TRBD1,TGTGCCAGCAGCGACAGGGGAAGGAACACTGAAGCTTTCTTT,CASSDRGRNTEAFF
TRBJ2-3,TRBV9,once,TRBD2,TGTGCCAGCAGCGTAGGTAGCGGGGCTAGCACAGATACGCAGTATTTT,CASSVGSGASTDTQYF
TRBJ2-6,TRBV4-1,.,TRBD1,TGCGCCAGCAGCCAACTCTCAGGGGACAGCTCTGGGGCCAACGTCCTGACTTTC,CASSQLSGDSSGANVLTF
TRBJ2-1,TRBV4-1,.,.,TGCGCCAGCAGTCAGGGCCGGGTAGCCTACAATGAGCAGTTCTTC,CASSQGRVAYNEQFF
TRBJ2-1,TRBV24-1,.,.,TGTGCCACCAGTGATACGGGGAGGAATGAGCAGTTCTTC,CATSDTGRNEQFF
TRBJ1-1,TRBV21-1,.,.,TGTGCCAGCGCAGGGCAGCACATTCGGAACACTGAAGCTTTCTTT,CASAGQHIRNTEAFF
TRBJ2-7,TRBV18,once,.,TGTGCCAGCTCACCTAGGGGGCAAGCGGGAGAGAACCACGAGCAGTACTTC,CASSPRGQAGENHEQYF
TRBJ2-1,TRBV6-5,.,TRBD1,TGTGCCAGCGTTGGGACAGGGGTGAATGAGCAGTTCTTC,CASVGTGVNEQFF